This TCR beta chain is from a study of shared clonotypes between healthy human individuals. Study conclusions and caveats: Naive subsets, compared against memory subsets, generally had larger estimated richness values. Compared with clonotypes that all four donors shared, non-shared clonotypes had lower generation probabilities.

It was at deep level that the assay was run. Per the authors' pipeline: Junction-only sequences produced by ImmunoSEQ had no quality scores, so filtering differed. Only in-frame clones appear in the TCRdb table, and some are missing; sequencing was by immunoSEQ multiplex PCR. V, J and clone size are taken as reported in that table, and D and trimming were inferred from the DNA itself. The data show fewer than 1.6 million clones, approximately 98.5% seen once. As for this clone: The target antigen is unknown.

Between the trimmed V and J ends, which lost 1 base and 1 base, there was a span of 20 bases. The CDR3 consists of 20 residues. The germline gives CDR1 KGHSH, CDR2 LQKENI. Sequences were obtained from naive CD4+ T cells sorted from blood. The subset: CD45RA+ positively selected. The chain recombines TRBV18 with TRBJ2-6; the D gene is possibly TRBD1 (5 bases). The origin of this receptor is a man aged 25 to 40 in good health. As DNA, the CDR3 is TGTGCCAGCTCACCACGTATTTCGGACACGGTACCTTCTGGGGCCAACGTCCTGACTTTC. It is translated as CASSPRISDTVPSGANVLTF.